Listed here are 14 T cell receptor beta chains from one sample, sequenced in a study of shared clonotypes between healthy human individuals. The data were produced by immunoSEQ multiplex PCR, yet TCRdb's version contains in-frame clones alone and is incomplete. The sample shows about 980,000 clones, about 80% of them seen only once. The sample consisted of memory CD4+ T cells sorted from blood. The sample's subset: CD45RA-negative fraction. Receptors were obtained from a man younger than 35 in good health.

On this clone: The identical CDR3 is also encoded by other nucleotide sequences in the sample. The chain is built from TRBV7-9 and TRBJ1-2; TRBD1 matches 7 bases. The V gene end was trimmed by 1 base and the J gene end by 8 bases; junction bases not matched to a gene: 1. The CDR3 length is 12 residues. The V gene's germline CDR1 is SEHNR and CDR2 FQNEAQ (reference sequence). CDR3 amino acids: CASSLEQGGYTF. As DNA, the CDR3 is TGTGCCAGCAGCTTAGAACAGGGGGGCTACACCTTC.

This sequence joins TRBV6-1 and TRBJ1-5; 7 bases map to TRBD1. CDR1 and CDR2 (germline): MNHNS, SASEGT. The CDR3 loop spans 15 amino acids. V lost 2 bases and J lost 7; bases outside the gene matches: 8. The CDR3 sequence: CASSEPTGSGQPQHF. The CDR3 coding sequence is TGTGCCAGCAGTGAACCGACAGGGTCGGGGCAGCCCCAGCATTTT.

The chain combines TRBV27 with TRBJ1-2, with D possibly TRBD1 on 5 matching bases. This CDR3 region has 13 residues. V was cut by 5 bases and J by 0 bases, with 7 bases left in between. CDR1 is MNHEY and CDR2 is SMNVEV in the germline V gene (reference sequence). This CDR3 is CASSKDTNYGYTF. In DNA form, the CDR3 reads TGTGCCAGCAGTAAGGACACTAACTATGGCTACACCTTC.

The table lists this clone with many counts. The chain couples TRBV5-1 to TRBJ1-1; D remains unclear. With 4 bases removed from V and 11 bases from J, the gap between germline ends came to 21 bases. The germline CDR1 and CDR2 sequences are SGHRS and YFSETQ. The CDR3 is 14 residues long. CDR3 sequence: CASSGSQANTGAFF. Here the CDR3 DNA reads TGCGCCAGCAGCGGATCTCAAGCGAACACGGGCGCTTTCTTT.

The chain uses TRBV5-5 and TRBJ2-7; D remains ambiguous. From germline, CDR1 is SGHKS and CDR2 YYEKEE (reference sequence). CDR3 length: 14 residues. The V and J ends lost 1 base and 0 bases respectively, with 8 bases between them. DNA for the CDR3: TGTGCCAGCAGCTTGTCGCGGACCTCCTACGAGCAGTACTTC. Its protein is CASSLSRTSYEQYF.

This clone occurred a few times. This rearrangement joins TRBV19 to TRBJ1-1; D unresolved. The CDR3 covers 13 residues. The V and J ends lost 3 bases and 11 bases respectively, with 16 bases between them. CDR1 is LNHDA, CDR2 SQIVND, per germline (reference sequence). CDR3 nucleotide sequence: TGTGCCAGTAGTATTGTCGGCAGCCGACTGGCTTTCTTT. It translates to CASSIVGSRLAFF.

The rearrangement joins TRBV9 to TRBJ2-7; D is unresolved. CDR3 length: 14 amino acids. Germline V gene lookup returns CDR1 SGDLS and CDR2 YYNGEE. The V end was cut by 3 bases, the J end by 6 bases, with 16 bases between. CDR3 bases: TGTGCCAGCAGCGAAACCCCCCAAGGTCCCGAGCAGTACTTC. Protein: CASSETPQGPEQYF.

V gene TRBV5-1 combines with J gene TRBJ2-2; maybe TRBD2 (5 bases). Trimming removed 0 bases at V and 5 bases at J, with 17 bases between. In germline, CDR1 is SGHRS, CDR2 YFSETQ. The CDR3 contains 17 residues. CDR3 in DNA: TGCGCCAGCAGCTTGGTATTTACCGAGGGCCGGACCGGGGAGCTGTTTTTT. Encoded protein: CASSLVFTEGRTGELFF.

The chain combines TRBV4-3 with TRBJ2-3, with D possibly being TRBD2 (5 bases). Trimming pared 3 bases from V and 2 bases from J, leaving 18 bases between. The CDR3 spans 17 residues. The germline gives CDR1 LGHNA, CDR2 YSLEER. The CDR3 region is CASSHVSWSGNTDTQYF. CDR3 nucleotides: TGCGCCAGCAGCCACGTGTCGTGGAGCGGCAACACAGATACGCAGTATTTT.

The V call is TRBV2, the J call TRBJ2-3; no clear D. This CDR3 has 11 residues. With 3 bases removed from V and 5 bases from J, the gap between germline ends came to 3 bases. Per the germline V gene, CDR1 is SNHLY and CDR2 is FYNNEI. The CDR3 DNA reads TGTGCCAGCAGTGACGAAGATACGCAGTATTTT. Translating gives CASSDEDTQYF.

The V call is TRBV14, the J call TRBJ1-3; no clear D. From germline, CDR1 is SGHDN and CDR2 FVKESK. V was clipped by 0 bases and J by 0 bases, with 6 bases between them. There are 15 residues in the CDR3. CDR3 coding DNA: TGTGCCAGCAGCCAAGATCTTTTCTCTGGAAACACCATATATTTT. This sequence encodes CASSQDLFSGNTIYF.

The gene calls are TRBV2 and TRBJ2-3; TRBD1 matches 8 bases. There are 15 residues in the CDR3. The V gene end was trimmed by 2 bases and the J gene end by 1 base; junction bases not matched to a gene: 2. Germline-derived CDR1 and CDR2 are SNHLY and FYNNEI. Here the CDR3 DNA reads TGTGCCAGCAGTGAAAAGACAGGGGGCACAGATACGCAGTATTTT. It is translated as CASSEKTGGTDTQYF.

The CDR3 DNA is TGTGCCAGCAGCTCCAGGGGGGAGTCCTATAATTCACCCCTCCACTTT. It is translated as CASSSRGESYNSPLHF. The chain carries TRBV12-2 and TRBJ1-6; TRBD1 is taken as the D call from the table, unchecked against the DNA. TRBV12-2 is given as a pseudogene. This CDR3 is built from 16 residues.

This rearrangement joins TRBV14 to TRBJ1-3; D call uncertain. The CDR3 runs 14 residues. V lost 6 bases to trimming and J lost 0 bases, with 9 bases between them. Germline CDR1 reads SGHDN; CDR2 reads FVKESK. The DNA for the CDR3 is TGTGCCAGCAGAGAACATCTCTCTGGAAACACCATATATTTT. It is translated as CASREHLSGNTIYF.